These 23 T cell receptor beta chains were all obtained from the same sample, sequenced in a study of T cells in Graves' hyperthyroidism and ophthalmopathy. RNA transcripts served as the template for amplifying TCR beta CDR3 regions. First-round RT-PCR with HTBI primers amplified the TCR CDR3 region. TCRdb itself ran the multiplex PCR reads through MiXCR, one entry per CDR3 protein. Of over 500,000 distinct CDR3 sequences in the sample, approximately 17% were seen once. The sequencing input was blood. These receptors were collected from a woman between 18 and 29 years old with Graves' ophthalmopathy.

A few counts support this clonotype. This rearrangement joins TRBV3-1 to TRBJ2-5, with 9 positions matching TRBD1. V lost 0 bases and J lost 5; bases outside the gene matches: 7. CDR1 is LGHDT and CDR2 is YNNKEL in the germline V gene (reference sequence). This CDR3 spans 16 amino acids. In nucleotides, the CDR3 is TGTGCCAGCAGCCAAGATTTGGGACAGGGTAGGGAGACCCAGTACTTC. Residues: CASSQDLGQGRETQYF.

The rearrangement uses TRBV20-1 and TRBJ1-2; 8 positions match TRBD1. V was pared by 2 bases and J by 2 bases, with 19 bases of the junction left unmatched. Germline-derived CDR1 and CDR2 are DFQATT and SNEGSKA (reference sequence). The CDR3 runs to 19 residues. CDR3 loop: CSARPMDRDPPQLNYGYTF. The CDR3 region has the DNA TGCAGTGCTAGACCCATGGACAGGGACCCCCCACAACTCAACTATGGCTACACCTTC.

This clonotype was counted between two and nine times. The chain carries TRBV12-3 or TRBV12-4 and TRBJ2-4; D call uncertain. CDR3 length: 14 residues. V shed 2 bases and J shed 0 bases, with 5 bases lying between them. This chain's CDR3 is CASSLNLAKNIQYF. DNA for the CDR3: TGTGCCAGCAGTTTAAATTTAGCCAAAAACATTCAGTACTTC.

The sample holds a few counts of this clonotype. The chain is built from TRBV29-1 and TRBJ1-1; D unclear. CDR1 SQVTM and CDR2 ANQGSEA come from the germline V gene. The CDR3 runs 15 residues. V was clipped by 0 bases and J by 5 bases, with 16 bases between them. CDR3 residues: CSVEDGGGPRTEAFF. CDR3 in DNA: TGCAGCGTTGAAGATGGAGGAGGGCCCCGAACTGAAGCTTTCTTT.

Concerning this clonotype: This may stem from a read error, because a much larger clone lies one nucleotide away. This chain uses TRBV2 with TRBJ1-6; D is perhaps TRBD1 (5 bases). Between the trimmed V and J ends, which lost 6 bases and 0 bases, there was a span of 15 bases. This CDR3 is built from 17 residues. From germline, CDR1 is SNHLY and CDR2 FYNNEI. Here the CDR3 reads CASRARGPSSYNSPLHF. CDR3 DNA sequence: TGTGCCAGCAGGGCCCGGGGCCCCAGCTCCTATAATTCACCCCTCCACTTT. The variable domain in full, completed from reference TRBV2 and TRBJ1-6, reads EPEVTQTPSHQVTQMGQEVILRCVPISNHLYFYWYRQILGQKVEFLVSFYNNEISEKSEIFDDQFSVERPDGSNFTLKIRSTKLEDSAMYFCASRARGPSSYNSPLHFGNGTRLTVT.

There are many counts of this clonotype. The chain recombines TRBV20-1 with TRBJ2-5, with TRBD1 matching over 7 bases. Germline CDR1 is DFQATT and CDR2 is SNEGSKA (reference sequence). There are 15 residues in the CDR3. V lost 1 base, J lost 5 bases, and 10 bases stayed unmatched. DNA of the CDR3: TGCAGTGCTAGAGGGGAACAGGGGTGGAGGGAGACCCAGTACTTC. Residues: CSARGEQGWRETQYF.

This chain connects TRBV29-1 to TRBJ2-7, with D hard to call. Deletions cut 4 bases from V and 2 bases from J, with 12 bases between. Germline CDR1 is SQVTM and CDR2 is ANQGSEA. The CDR3 loop spans 13 amino acids. The CDR3 loop is CSVAGRLTYEQYF. CDR3 in DNA: TGCAGCGTTGCCGGCAGACTGACCTACGAGCAGTACTTC.

This clonotype has a count of ten or more. V gene TRBV18 combines with J gene TRBJ1-1; no clear D gene. V dropped 5 bases and J dropped 0 bases, with 22 bases sitting between them. The CDR3 has 18 amino acids. Germline V CDR1 and CDR2: KGHSH, LQKENI. CDR3 sequence reads: CASSKARELRYVNTEAFF. CDR3 nucleotide sequence: TGTGCCAGCTCAAAAGCCCGGGAACTCCGATACGTGAACACTGAAGCTTTCTTT.

This clonotype was counted between two and nine times. The chain has TRBV20-1 and TRBJ1-1; the match to TRBD1 covers 10 bases. The germline CDR1 and CDR2 sequences are DFQATT and SNEGSKA (reference sequence). The CDR3 contains 16 residues. With 0 bases clipped from V and 5 bases from J, the junction kept 9 bases outside the gene matches. CDR3 residues: CSARDRFRTGGTEAFF. In nucleotides, the CDR3 is TGCAGTGCTAGAGACCGCTTTCGGACAGGGGGTACTGAAGCTTTCTTT.

This clonotype has at least ten counts. The rearrangement links TRBV30 to TRBJ1-2; 9 nucleotides line up with TRBD1. The V gene end was trimmed by 6 bases and the J gene end by 2 bases; junction bases not matched to a gene: 10. The germline CDR1 and CDR2 sequences are GTSNPN and SVGIG (reference sequence). The CDR3 is 15 residues long. The CDR3 region is CACLPGQGSNYGYTF. The CDR3 DNA reads TGTGCCTGTCTGCCGGGACAGGGATCCAACTATGGCTACACCTTC.

This clonotype has at least ten counts. This chain joins TRBV28 and TRBJ2-1; 7 positions agree with TRBD1. The germline V gene encodes CDR1 MDHEN and CDR2 SYDVKM. The CDR3 runs to 16 residues. Unmatched junction bases numbered 9, after V lost 2 bases and J lost 5 bases. The CDR3 spells CASSLRGQWHHNEQFF. The CDR3 DNA sequence: TGTGCCAGCAGTTTAAGGGGACAGTGGCATCACAATGAGCAGTTCTTC.

The J gene is TRBJ2-5, the V gene TRBV5-5; 7 bases are a match to TRBD1. CDR3 length equals 16 residues. In germline, CDR1 is SGHKS, CDR2 YYEKEE (reference sequence). V shed 4 bases, J shed 2 bases, and the junction held 11 bases outside the gene matches. The CDR3 nucleotides are TGTGCCAGCAGCCATGTAGGGGGCGATTTTCAAGAGACCCAGTACTTC. It is translated as CASSHVGGDFQETQYF.

This chain uses TRBV7-9 with TRBJ1-1, with D hard to call. CDR1 is SEHNR, CDR2 FQNEAQ, per germline (reference sequence). The CDR3 length is 15 residues. Between the trimmed V and J ends, which lost 7 bases and 6 bases, there was a span of 21 bases. This CDR3 is CASILSGNPNSEAFF. Here the CDR3 DNA reads TGTGCCAGCATCCTTTCCGGCAACCCTAACTCTGAAGCTTTCTTT.

This sequence joins TRBV10-3 and TRBJ2-1, with D perhaps given as TRBD1 or TRBD2 (5 bases each). The J call is doubtful: the DNA matches TRBJ2-7 better. CDR1 and CDR2 from the germline V gene are ENHRY and SYGVKD. This CDR3 is 15 amino acids long. CDR3 sequence: CAISVGTDSYNEQYF. The CDR3 DNA follows: TGTGCCATCAGCGTAGGGACCGACTCCTACAATGAGCAGTACTTC.

The chain joins TRBV4-1 to TRBJ2-7, with 8 bases that match TRBD1. J was trimmed by 7 bases and V by 0 bases; bases with no gene match: 8. Per the germline V gene, CDR1 is MGHRA and CDR2 is YSYEKL. The CDR3 is 15 amino acids. The CDR3 sequence is CASSQEGQGLGEQYF. CDR3 coding DNA: TGCGCCAGCAGCCAAGAAGGACAGGGTCTCGGTGAGCAGTACTTC.

In this sample, this clonotype turned up a few times. The rearrangement joins TRBV6-2 or TRBV6-3 to TRBJ2-5; a possible D gene is TRBD2 (6 bases). V was shortened by 0 bases and J by 5 bases, with 10 bases between the two germline ends. Germline lookup yields CDR1 MNHEY and CDR2 SVGEGT. The CDR3 has 14 residues. The CDR3 reads CASSYSGGPETQYF. The CDR3 coding sequence is TGTGCCAGCAGTTACTCCGGGGGACCGGAGACCCAGTACTTC.

This clonotype showed up many times. The J gene is TRBJ2-5, the V gene TRBV7-9; 11 bases are a match to TRBD2. The CDR3 totals 17 residues. Germline values: CDR1 SEHNR, CDR2 FQNEAQ (reference sequence). V lost 5 bases and J lost 5; bases outside the gene matches: 13. The CDR3 DNA sequence: TGTGCCAGCAGCGGCGATGTTAGCGGGAGGGCCTTCGAGACCCAGTACTTC. This translates into CASSGDVSGRAFETQYF.

This chain connects TRBV6-1 to TRBJ2-1; maybe TRBD2 (5 bases). This CDR3 is built from 15 residues. The germline V and J ends were trimmed by 10 bases and 2 bases, with 18 bases remaining between them. Germline loops: CDR1 MNHNS, CDR2 SASEGT. CDR3 protein: CAIGSPEVPYNEQFF. Written as DNA, the CDR3 is TGTGCCATCGGTTCTCCGGAGGTCCCCTACAATGAGCAGTTCTTC.

This clonotype was seen many times. The chain couples TRBV20-1 to TRBJ1-2, with TRBD1 matching 9 bases. With 5 bases clipped from V and 3 bases from J, the junction kept 1 base outside the gene matches. Germline assignment: CDR1 DFQATT and CDR2 SNEGSKA (reference sequence). There are 12 residues in the CDR3. CDR3 region: CSAGDRDYGYTF. In nucleotides, the CDR3 is TGCAGTGCTGGGGACAGGGACTATGGCTACACCTTC.

This clonotype has just a few counts. The V call is TRBV7-2, the J call TRBJ2-7; 7 nucleotides match TRBD1. In germline, CDR1 is SGHTA, CDR2 FQGNSA. The V segment lost 7 bases and the J segment 3 bases; nucleotides outside the gene matches: 12. The length of the CDR3 is 15 residues. CDR3 residues: CASNRDLTGVYEQYF. The CDR3 DNA sequence: TGTGCCAGCAACAGAGATCTAACAGGGGTCTACGAGCAGTACTTC. Full variable domain (rest looked up from reference TRBV7-2 and TRBJ2-7): GAGVSQSPSNKVTEKGKDVELRCDPISGHTALYWYRQSLGQGLEFLIYFQGNSAPDKSGLPSDRFSAERTGGSVSTLTIQRTQQEDSAVYLCASNRDLTGVYEQYFGPGTRLTVT.

To note about this clonotype: A read error may be the cause here, since a much bigger clone is one base away. V is TRBV28 and J is TRBJ1-3, with D tentatively TRBD1 (5 bases). V lost 4 bases and J lost 0, with 10 bases in between. This CDR3 has 15 amino acids. From germline, CDR1 is MDHEN and CDR2 SYDVKM. This CDR3 is CASSSPGLSGNTIYF. The CDR3 DNA is TGTGCCAGCAGTTCTCCGGGACTCTCTGGAAACACCATATATTTT.

This clonotype came up many times. In nucleotides, the CDR3 is TGTGCCAGCAGCCAATCCCGGGGATTAGCGGGAGCTAGCACAGATACGCAGTATTTT. Residues: CASSQSRGLAGASTDTQYF. The chain employs TRBV3-1 and TRBJ2-3, with 9 positions matching TRBD2. The V segment lost 2 bases and the J segment 0 bases; nucleotides outside the gene matches: 12. The V gene's germline CDR1 is LGHDT and CDR2 YNNKEL (reference sequence). The CDR3 has 19 amino acids.

Points on this clonotype: A much more abundant neighbour one base away suggests this may be a read error. The chain is built from TRBV28 and TRBJ2-5; a possible D gene is TRBD2 (6 bases). Germline V gene sequence: CDR1 MDHEN, CDR2 SYDVKM. The CDR3 consists of 13 residues. Trimming took 7 bases from V and 3 from J, leaving 12 bases between them. As DNA, the CDR3 is TGTGCCAGCAAAACGGGAGTTGAAGAGACCCAGTACTTC. It yields the protein CASKTGVEETQYF.